Presented here are 9 T cell receptor beta chains from one specimen sequenced in a study of T cells in localized non-small cell lung cancer. The repertoire was sequenced with immunoSEQ multiplex PCR; TCRdb's copy has only in-frame clones and lacks some. The data contain tens of thousands of clones, 90% of them seen just once; the ten biggest clones take up roughly 1.1%. This material consisted of peripheral blood, taken before any cancer treatment. The receptors here all came from a woman between 40 and 69 years old with stage I lung adenocarcinoma.

This clone was counted once. V gene TRBV5-8 combines with J gene TRBJ1-4, with D uncertain. V was cut by 5 bases and J by 5 bases, with 13 bases left in between. This CDR3 is built from 14 residues. Germline CDR1 reads SGHTS; CDR2 reads YDEGEE. As DNA, the CDR3 is TGTGCCAGCAGAATGCGGGGAGGGAATGAAAAACTGTTTTTT. Amino acid sequence: CASRMRGGNEKLFF.

The chain has TRBV7-2 and TRBJ2-3, with D perhaps matching TRBD1 (6 bases). Looked up from germline, CDR1 is SGHTA and CDR2 is FQGNSA. The CDR3 runs to 14 residues. The V end lost 4 bases, the J end lost 6 bases, and 14 bases lay between the germline ends. CDR3 nucleotides: TGTGCCAGCAGCTACAGACAGGTCACCGATACGCAGTATTTT. This codes for CASSYRQVTDTQYF.

This chain links TRBV30 with TRBJ1-2; tentatively, D is TRBD1 (5 bases). Trimming shortened V by 2 bases and J by 4 bases, and 11 bases separated the two germline ends. The germline gives CDR1 GTSNPN, CDR2 SVGIG (reference sequence). The CDR3 covers 13 residues. This CDR3 reads CAWSISRAYGYTF. The CDR3 DNA sequence: TGTGCCTGGAGTATCTCCAGGGCCTATGGCTACACCTTC.

The J gene is TRBJ2-5, the V gene TRBV6-6, with 12 positions matching TRBD2. Germline V gene sequence: CDR1 MNHNY, CDR2 SVGAGI (reference sequence). CDR3 length: 16 amino acids. J gave up 6 bases and V 6 bases, and 11 bases lay outside the gene matches. CDR3 in amino acids: CASSLTSGGPRKTQYF. In DNA, the CDR3 is TGTGCCAGCAGCCTAACTAGCGGGGGGCCTAGAAAGACCCAGTACTTC.

V and J are TRBV28 and TRBJ1-2; TRBD1 agrees at 10 bases. The CDR3 is 13 amino acids. Per the germline V gene, CDR1 is MDHEN and CDR2 is SYDVKM. V shed 6 bases, J shed 6 bases, and the junction held 4 bases outside the gene matches. In nucleotides, the CDR3 is TGTGCCAGCAGGGCCGGGACAGGGGATGGCTACACCTTC. Protein sequence: CASRAGTGDGYTF.

The V gene is TRBV18, the J gene TRBJ2-2, with TRBD1 identical over 7 bases. The V gene's germline CDR1 is KGHSH and CDR2 LQKENI. The CDR3 length is 15 residues. V lost 3 bases and J lost 0; bases outside the gene matches: 1. The CDR3 is CASSPDRTNTGELFF. CDR3 in DNA: TGTGCCAGCTCACCGGACAGGACGAACACCGGGGAGCTGTTTTTT.

The chain carries TRBV5-1 and TRBJ2-5, with a tentative D call TRBD2 (7 bases). Trimming removed 0 bases from V and 5 bases from J, with 14 bases in between. Germline V gene lookup returns CDR1 SGHRS and CDR2 YFSETQ. The CDR3 is 15 amino acids. CDR3 nucleotides: TGCGCCAGCAGCTTGGCCATGGGGGGGCTTGAGACCCAGTACTTC. Amino acids: CASSLAMGGLETQYF.

The chain joins TRBV2 to TRBJ1-2; maybe TRBD1 (6 bases). V shed 6 bases and J shed 9 bases, with 32 bases lying between them. The CDR3 length is 18 residues. Germline V gene sequence: CDR1 SNHLY, CDR2 FYNNEI. The CDR3 is CASRNMGFKIWGGMRYTF. DNA for the CDR3: TGTGCCAGCAGGAATATGGGGTTTAAAATATGGGGGGGCATGCGCTACACCTTC.

This clone was seen more than once but under ten times. The rearrangement joins TRBV7-3 to TRBJ2-1, with 14 positions matching TRBD2. Trimming cost V 2 bases and J 7 bases; bases outside gene matches: 7. This CDR3 spans 17 amino acids. Germline V gene sequence: CDR1 SGHTA, CDR2 FQGTGA. CDR3 DNA: TGTGCCAGCAGCTTAGGCGGGACTAGCGGGAGTCAAAATGAGCAGTTCTTC. As protein: CASSLGGTSGSQNEQFF.